Listed below are T cell receptor beta chains from one sample, sequenced in a study of identical twins. TCRdb fed the 5' RACE reads into MiXCR, producing one record per CDR3 protein. The sample includes some 710,000 distinct CDR3 sequences, around 6.1% of them seen just once. Sequenced input: naive T cells sorted from blood. These receptors originate from a man between 18 and 35 years old in good health. Each CDR3 is given with its conserved first and last residue. The D gene is left open where the match is weak. Rows give clone size only sometimes, using once, few, many, or a class for an expanded clone.

d_gene	v_gene	abundance	j_gene	CDR3aa	CDR3nt
NA	TRBV5-1	many	TRBJ1-1	CASSMGQPNTEAFF	TGCGCCAGCAGCATGGGACAACCGAACACTGAAGCTTTCTTT
TRBD1	TRBV4-1	NA	TRBJ1-2	CASSQGIQGDYGYTF	TGCGCCAGCAGCCAAGGCATACAGGGGGACTATGGCTACACCTTC
NA	TRBV30	NA	TRBJ2-6	CAWSFSGANVLTF	TGTGCCTGGAGCTTTTCTGGGGCCAACGTCCTGACTTTC
NA	TRBV29-1	few	TRBJ2-3	CSVEGAPADPRTDTQYF	TGCAGCGTTGAAGGCGCCCCCGCCGACCCTAGGACAGATACGCAGTATTTT
TRBD1	TRBV10-3	few	TRBJ2-2	CAISPGQGRSTSNTGELFF	TGTGCCATCAGTCCGGGACAGGGTCGTTCCACTTCGAACACCGGGGAGCTGTTTTTT
NA	TRBV20-1	many	TRBJ1-1	CSARGGTEAFF	TGCAGTGCTAGAGGGGGTACCGAAGCTTTCTTT
NA	TRBV29-1	many	TRBJ2-1	CSVEQGRGSEQFF	TGCAGCGTTGAGCAGGGGCGCGGGAGTGAGCAGTTCTTC
NA	TRBV20-1	few	TRBJ2-2	CSARDTGAGTGELFF	TGCAGTGCCAGAGATACGGGGGCAGGCACCGGGGAGCTGTTTTTT
NA	TRBV7-9	many	TRBJ1-1	CASSLEDRKEAFF	TGTGCCAGCAGCCTAGAGGACAGAAAAGAAGCTTTCTTT
NA	TRBV4-1	NA	TRBJ2-1	CASSQGSWRATYNEQFF	TGCGCCAGCAGCCAAGGTAGTTGGCGGGCCACCTACAATGAGCAGTTCTTC
TRBD2	TRBV12-3/TRBV12-4	many	TRBJ2-3	CASIQNLAGDTQYF	TGTGCCAGCATTCAAAACCTAGCGGGAGATACGCAGTATTTT
NA	TRBV12-3/TRBV12-4	NA	TRBJ2-3	CASSPTHRVRFTDTQYF	TGTGCCAGCAGTCCCACCCACAGGGTTCGATTTACAGATACGCAGTATTTT
NA	TRBV12-3/TRBV12-4	few	TRBJ2-7	CASRGGGTGPYEQYF	TGTGCCAGCAGGGGGGGTGGCACTGGACCCTACGAGCAGTACTTC
NA	TRBV7-6	many	TRBJ1-1	CASSFPNLNTEAFF	TGTGCCAGCAGCTTCCCTAATTTAAACACTGAAGCTTTCTTT
NA	TRBV5-1	many	TRBJ1-2	CASSTDGYYGYTF	TGCGCCAGCAGCACGGACGGGTACTATGGCTACACCTTC
TRBD2	TRBV4-1	NA	TRBJ2-1	CASSQVLGTSGVNEQFF	TGCGCCAGCAGCCAAGTCCTGGGGACTAGCGGGGTTAATGAGCAGTTCTTC
NA	TRBV20-1	few	TRBJ1-5	CSAVKGNQPQHF	TGCAGTGCTGTTAAGGGCAATCAGCCCCAGCATTTT
NA	TRBV3-1	few	TRBJ1-1	CASSLSTLAPNTEAFF	TGTGCCAGCAGCTTATCGACCTTAGCCCCGAACACTGAAGCTTTCTTT
NA	TRBV5-1	few	TRBJ2-5	CASSLDGVVGNQETQYF	TGCGCCAGCAGCTTGGATGGGGTAGTTGGCAACCAAGAGACCCAGTACTTC
NA	TRBV12-5	NA	TRBJ2-1	CASGRTNEQFF	TGTGCTAGTGGGAGAACTAATGAGCAGTTCTTC
NA	TRBV12-3/TRBV12-4	many	TRBJ2-3	CASSPLVGATDTQYF	TGTGCCAGCAGTCCCCTCGTGGGGGCCACAGATACGCAGTATTTT
NA	TRBV21-1	many	TRBJ2-3	CASPVGTSTDTQYF	TGTGCCAGCCCGGTAGGGACTAGCACAGATACGCAGTATTTT
TRBD2	TRBV29-1	NA	TRBJ2-1	CSVEALADQEQFF	TGCAGCGTTGAAGCTCTAGCGGATCAAGAGCAGTTCTTC
NA	TRBV4-1	many	TRBJ2-5	CASSLPGGLEETQYF	TGCGCCAGCAGCCTCCCCGGGGGGCTTGAAGAGACCCAGTACTTC
TRBD2	TRBV24-1	few	TRBJ2-2	CATSGSDTGELFF	TGTGCCACTAGCGGGAGCGACACCGGGGAGCTGTTTTTT
NA	TRBV6-2/TRBV6-3	few	TRBJ1-2	CASGAGIVDYGYTF	TGTGCCAGCGGCGCGGGGATTGTTGACTATGGCTACACCTTC
NA	TRBV5-1	many	TRBJ2-5	CASSFPETPETQYF	TGCGCCAGCAGCTTTCCGGAAACCCCAGAGACCCAGTACTTC
NA	TRBV7-2	NA	TRBJ2-1	CASSSWHSSYNEQFF	TGTGCCAGCAGCTCCTGGCATTCAAGCTACAATGAGCAGTTCTTC
NA	TRBV5-5	many	TRBJ2-6	CASSREGTGANVLTF	TGTGCCAGCAGCCGTGAGGGAACTGGGGCCAACGTCCTGACTTTC
TRBD1	TRBV28	many	TRBJ2-1	CASSLTGEWYEQFF	TGTGCCAGCAGTTTGACAGGGGAGTGGTATGAGCAGTTCTTC
TRBD2	TRBV7-7	many	TRBJ2-5	CASSRTPAGVQETQYF	TGTGCCAGCAGCCGGACTCCAGCGGGAGTTCAAGAGACCCAGTACTTC
NA	TRBV12-3/TRBV12-4	many	TRBJ2-5	CASSPGVNKETQYF	TGTGCCAGCAGTCCAGGAGTAAACAAGGAGACCCAGTACTTC
NA	TRBV7-2	many	TRBJ1-4	CASSQPGGNEKLFF	TGTGCCAGCAGCCAGCCGGGTGGTAATGAAAAACTGTTTTTT
NA	TRBV18	NA	TRBJ2-2	CASSPTRSGNTGELFF	TGTGCCAGCTCGCCGACAAGATCGGGGAACACCGGGGAGCTGTTTTTT
TRBD1	TRBV7-9	many	TRBJ1-2	CASSYGQDDTF	TGTGCCAGCAGCTACGGACAGGATGACACCTTC
NA	TRBV7-2	many	TRBJ2-7	CASSSRQGNAYEQYF	TGTGCCAGCAGCTCGAGGCAGGGGAACGCCTACGAGCAGTACTTC
NA	TRBV5-1	NA	TRBJ1-3	CASSVNPSVSGNTIYF	TGCGCCAGCAGCGTGAACCCTTCCGTCTCTGGAAACACCATATATTTT
TRBD2	TRBV6-2/TRBV6-3	many	TRBJ2-7	CASSYGLAGYEQYF	TGTGCCAGCAGTTACGGACTAGCGGGCTACGAGCAGTACTTC
NA	TRBV18	many	TRBJ1-1	CASSPLRVAMNTEAFF	TGTGCCAGCTCACCGCTCCGAGTAGCTATGAACACTGAAGCTTTCTTT
NA	TRBV9	many	TRBJ2-6	CASSVAGYSGANVLTF	TGTGCCAGCAGCGTAGCCGGGTACTCTGGGGCCAACGTCCTGACTTTC
NA	TRBV4-1	NA	TRBJ2-7	CASSQFIGGIITYEQYF	TGCGCCAGCAGCCAATTTATCGGCGGGATAATAACCTACGAGCAGTACTTC
NA	TRBV20-1	many	TRBJ2-1	CSESQVSNEQFF	TGCAGTGAATCGCAAGTTAGCAATGAGCAGTTCTTC
TRBD2	TRBV12-3/TRBV12-4	NA	TRBJ2-1	CASTGGFDEQFF	TGTGCCAGCACGGGGGGTTTCGATGAGCAGTTCTTC
TRBD2	TRBV12-3/TRBV12-4	few	TRBJ2-7	CASARASGPHEQYF	TGTGCCAGCGCTCGGGCTAGCGGGCCCCACGAGCAGTACTTC
TRBD1	TRBV24-1	NA	TRBJ2-1	CATSDSGTGDNEQFF	TGTGCCACCAGTGATTCCGGGACAGGTGACAATGAGCAGTTCTTC
TRBD2	TRBV9	many	TRBJ2-2	CASSEGTSGRTANTGELFF	TGTGCCAGCAGCGAGGGGACTAGCGGGAGGACTGCGAACACCGGGGAGCTGTTTTTT
NA	TRBV6-1	many	TRBJ1-1	CASSGFRGRNTEAFF	TGTGCCAGCAGTGGATTCAGGGGTAGGAACACTGAAGCTTTCTTT
TRBD2	TRBV29-1	many	TRBJ2-3	CSVRSSGSVTDTQYF	TGCAGCGTGAGAAGTAGCGGGAGTGTGACAGATACGCAGTATTTT
TRBD1	TRBV10-2	NA	TRBJ2-7	CASRQTGNEQYF	TGCGCCAGCAGACAGACAGGGAACGAGCAGTACTTC
TRBD1	TRBV6-5	many	TRBJ1-1	CASSYPTTPTGTNTEAFF	TGTGCCAGCAGTTACCCAACCACCCCGACAGGGACGAACACTGAAGCTTTCTTT
NA	TRBV12-3/TRBV12-4	many	TRBJ2-5	CASSFGDGRETQYF	TGTGCCAGCAGTTTTGGTGACGGTCGGGAGACCCAGTACTTC
NA	TRBV12-3/TRBV12-4	many	TRBJ2-7	CASGRGNQGGGFLYEQYF	TGTGCCAGCGGACGGGGTAACCAGGGAGGGGGTTTTCTCTACGAGCAGTACTTC
NA	TRBV11-2	many	TRBJ1-1	CASTKNRVGTEAFF	TGTGCCAGCACCAAAAACAGGGTCGGCACTGAAGCTTTCTTT
TRBD2	TRBV5-5	many	TRBJ2-1	CASSLGPGLNYNEQFF	TGTGCCAGCAGCTTGGGGCCGGGACTAAACTACAATGAGCAGTTCTTC
TRBD1	TRBV29-1	many	TRBJ2-1	CSSPGQGARGQFF	TGCAGTTCTCCGGGACAGGGGGCGCGTGGGCAGTTCTTC
NA	TRBV5-1	many	TRBJ1-4	CASSERTGPEGKLFF	TGCGCCAGCAGCGAACGGACCGGGCCTGAGGGAAAACTGTTTTTT
TRBD2	TRBV28	many	TRBJ2-2	CASSFQGLAIYGELFF	TGTGCCAGCAGTTTCCAAGGACTAGCCATCTACGGGGAGCTGTTTTTT
NA	TRBV10-3	many	TRBJ2-2	CAIATGNTGELFF	TGTGCCATTGCGACTGGGAACACCGGGGAGCTGTTTTTT
TRBD2	TRBV10-3	NA	TRBJ2-2	CAISELGLGTGELFF	TGTGCCATCAGTGAGCTCGGACTAGGGACCGGGGAGCTGTTTTTT
TRBD2	TRBV6-2/TRBV6-3	NA	TRBJ2-2	CASRIAGANTGELFF	TGTGCCAGCAGGATAGCGGGGGCTAACACCGGGGAGCTGTTTTTT